The text below deals with one TCR beta chain. This sample is drawn from a study of OX40 agonist ivuxolimab in advanced cancers. Germline values: CDR1 MNHEY, CDR2 SMNVEV (reference sequence). Trimming stripped 5 bases from V and 4 bases from J, with 10 bases between. The CDR3 totals 13 residues. The method was immunoSEQ multiplex PCR; TCRdb's version includes in-frame clones alone and lacks a portion of them. The sample carries some 51,000 clones, approximately 83% recorded once. The source is an adult with an advanced solid tumor such as melanoma, head and neck, liver or kidney cancer. The starting material was CD4+ or CD8+ T cells sorted from blood, obtained in a trial of the OX40 agonist ivuxolimab. This chain joins TRBV27 and TRBJ2-3; D gene ambiguous. CDR3 nucleotide sequence: TGTGCCAGCAGTCTATTCGGGTCAGATACGCAGTATTTT. Protein sequence: CASSLFGSDTQYF.